The T cell receptor (beta chain) described here comes from a study of beta chain features in type 1 diabetes. Overall study: Healthy donors and patients had similar age, gender and cell yields.

The ends were cut back, 0 bases at V and 7 bases at J, with 6 bases in the middle. CDR1 and CDR2 from the germline V gene are SGHDN and FVKESK. This CDR3 region has 12 residues. Purity of each sorted population was above 98%. The entirety of the isolated RNA underwent reverse transcription, so expressed TCRB transcripts were sequenced. Using immunoSEQ multiplex PCR, the repertoire was profiled, and TCRdb retains in-frame clones only, with some absent. In the table there are about 330,000 clones, approximately 11% of which are singletons. This clone was counted only a few times. Antigen specificity is unknown. Study-wide results and limits: The naive, central memory and Treg TCRB repertoires of patients appeared to be more similar to one another than those of healthy donors. High TCR expression in some cells could lead to their over-representation in cDNA sequencing.

This TCR was sampled from a woman in her twenties or thirties in good health. The V call is TRBV14, the J call TRBJ2-5; D remains unclear. The source material was naive CD4+ T cells from blood. This CDR3 reads CASSQEQVTQYF. For the CDR3, the DNA is TGTGCCAGCAGCCAAGAGCAGGTGACCCAGTACTTC.